These 2 T cell receptor beta chains were all obtained from the same sample, sequenced in a study of CD4+ T cells in melanoma. The protocol was immunoSEQ multiplex PCR, while the TCRdb copy is restricted to in-frame clones and leaves out a portion. The profile shows roughly 50,000 clones, approximately 92% of them singletons. The sequenced sample consisted of peripheral blood. These receptors were collected from a human donor with melanoma.

The chain couples TRBV29-1 to TRBJ1-2; D is unresolved. The CDR3 has 10 amino acids. Trimming pared 7 bases from V and 6 bases from J, leaving 9 bases between. Germline CDR1 is SQVTM and CDR2 is ANQGSEA. The CDR3 loop is CSAYHDGYTF. CDR3 nucleotides: TGCAGCGCCTACCATGATGGCTACACCTTC. The full variable domain, with the rest looked up from reference TRBV29-1 and TRBJ1-2, is SAVISQKPSRDICQRGTSLTIQCQVDSQVTMMFWYRQQPGQSLTLIATANQGSEATYESGFVIDKFPISRPNLTFSTLTVSNMSPEDSSIYLCSAYHDGYTFGSGTRLTVV.

J is TRBJ2-7 and V is TRBV14; unclear D gene. From germline, CDR1 is SGHDN and CDR2 FVKESK. Trimming left V 2 bases short and J 3 bases short, with 11 bases between. The CDR3 is made up of 14 amino acids. CDR3 coding DNA: TGTGCCAGCAGCCAAATTGGGCGGAACTACGAGCAGTACTTC. Translating it yields CASSQIGRNYEQYF.